Listed below are T cell receptor beta chains from one sample, sequenced in a study of CD8 T cells in Susac syndrome. TCRdb reprocessed the immunoSEQ multiplex PCR reads with MiXCR, giving one entry per CDR3 protein. The data show roughly 200,000 distinct CDR3 sequences, with roughly 94% seen just once and approximately 0.1% held by the top ten. The sequencing sample was made of CD4+ T cells from PBMCs. These receptors were taken from a human donor in good health. The CDR3 runs from the conserved cysteine through the conserved F or W. The order of the fields is J gene, D gene, clone size, CDR3 length, V gene, CDR3 protein, CDR3 DNA. The D gene is left open where the match is weak. Size tells how often a clone was seen (once, few, many) or the class of an expanded clone, and some rows leave it out.

>TRBJ2-1|TRBD2|NA|15|TRBV7-3
CASSSLGLAGGDQFF
TGTGCCAGCAGCTCCCTAGGACTAGCGGGAGGCGATCAGTTCTTC
>TRBJ2-2|NA|NA|14|TRBV2
CASSEEFVTGELFF
TGTGCCAGCAGTGAAGAATTCGTGACCGGGGAGCTGTTTTTT
>TRBJ2-3|NA|NA|15|TRBV7-9
CASSSGSRATDTQYF
TGTGCCAGCAGCTCCGGGAGTAGGGCCACAGATACGCAGTATTTT
>TRBJ2-1|NA|once|13|TRBV25-1
CASSEWGRDEQFF
TGTGCCAGCAGTGAATGGGGTAGGGATGAGCAGTTCTTC
>TRBJ2-4|TRBD1|NA|13|TRBV20-1
CSARPGTGNIQYF
TGCAGTGCTCGTCCCGGGACAGGGAACATTCAGTACTTC
>TRBJ2-7|NA|NA|14|TRBV10-3
CAISERLESYEQYF
TGTGCCATCAGTGAGAGACTAGAAAGCTACGAGCAGTACTTC
>TRBJ2-5|TRBD1|once|18|TRBV12-3/TRBV12-4
CASSLFSPTGTGGETQYF
TGTGCCAGCAGTTTATTTTCTCCTACGGGGACAGGGGGAGAGACCCAGTACTTC
>TRBJ2-1|NA|NA|16|TRBV29-1
CSVRLTGISSYNEQFF
TGCAGCGTTCGACTTACAGGGATATCCTCCTACAATGAGCAGTTCTTC
>TRBJ2-3|NA|NA|12|TRBV29-1
CSAGPSGDTQYF
TGCAGCGCCGGGCCGAGCGGGGATACGCAGTATTTT
>TRBJ2-1|NA|NA|17|TRBV5-1
CASSLRGTVRNGNEQFF
TGCGCCAGCAGCCTGAGAGGGACTGTACGGAATGGAAATGAGCAGTTCTTC
>TRBJ2-1|TRBD2|NA|16|TRBV3-1
CASSSSSGRARNEQFF
TGTGCCAGCAGCTCTTCTAGCGGGAGGGCACGCAATGAGCAGTTCTTC
>TRBJ1-1|NA|NA|12|TRBV12-3/TRBV12-4
CASSFVNTEAFF
TGTGCCAGCAGTTTTGTGAACACTGAAGCTTTCTTT
>TRBJ2-3|NA|NA|12|TRBV12-3/TRBV12-4
CASRRLADTQYF
TGTGCCAGCAGAAGACTTGCAGATACGCAGTATTTT
>TRBJ2-1|NA|NA|17|TRBV20-1
CSAEPGLRSGSYNEQFF
TGCAGTGCTGAACCGGGACTTAGATCCGGATCCTACAATGAGCAGTTCTTC
>TRBJ2-5|NA|NA|13|TRBV6-5
CASSSTWGETQYF
TGTGCCAGCAGCTCTACATGGGGGGAGACCCAGTACTTC
>TRBJ1-2|NA|NA|14|TRBV28
CASSLYAQAYGYTF
TGTGCCAGCAGTTTATATGCACAGGCCTATGGCTACACCTTC
>TRBJ2-3|NA|NA|15|TRBV24-1
CATSDPGSYTDTQYF
TGTGCCACCAGTGACCCCGGATCCTACACAGATACGCAGTATTTT
>TRBJ1-3|NA|NA|13|TRBV30
CAWRDSREGTIYF
TGTGCCTGGAGGGACAGTCGGGAAGGCACCATATATTTT
>TRBJ2-3|TRBD2|NA|18|TRBV9
CASSVAPGLAGGADTQYF
TGTGCCAGCAGCGTAGCTCCTGGACTAGCGGGAGGGGCAGATACGCAGTATTTT
>TRBJ1-2|TRBD1|NA|13|TRBV20-1
CRLRTGDDYGYTF
TGCAGACTCCGAACAGGGGATGACTATGGCTACACCTTC
>TRBJ2-1|NA|NA|12|TRBV30
CAWSGGRYEQFF
TGTGCCTGGAGCGGTGGGAGATATGAGCAGTTCTTC
>TRBJ1-5|TRBD1|NA|14|TRBV20-1
CSASSGGVFQPQHF
TGCAGTGCCAGTTCAGGGGGCGTTTTTCAGCCCCAGCATTTT
>TRBJ2-1|NA|NA|14|TRBV25-1
CASSAAGLRSEQFF
TGTGCCAGCAGTGCAGCGGGCCTTAGGAGTGAGCAGTTCTTC
>TRBJ2-2|TRBD1|NA|14|TRBV20-1
CSATRQGFTGELFF
TGCAGTGCGACAAGACAGGGGTTCACCGGGGAGCTGTTTTTT
>TRBJ2-2|NA|NA|13|TRBV20-1
CSARSRVTGELFF
TGCAGTGCTAGATCCCGGGTCACGGGGGAGCTGTTTTTT
>TRBJ2-3|NA|NA|13|TRBV19
CASSSDRFPPQYF
TGTGCCAGTAGCTCGGACAGATTCCCACCGCAGTATTTT
>TRBJ2-7|TRBD2|NA|14|TRBV5-4
CASSTKRGGYEQYF
TGTGCCAGCAGCACCAAGCGGGGGGGTTACGAGCAGTACTTC
>TRBJ2-7|NA|NA|14|TRBV6-5
CASSPTRFPYEQYF
TGTGCCAGCAGCCCCACTAGGTTCCCCTACGAGCAGTACTTC
>TRBJ2-1|TRBD2|NA|16|TRBV6-6
CASSATGTSPYNEQFF
TGTGCCAGCAGTGCAACCGGGACTAGCCCCTACAATGAGCAGTTCTTC
>TRBJ2-3|NA|NA|16|TRBV24-1
CATSDADQTSTDTQYF
TGTGCCACCAGTGACGCGGACCAGACTAGCACAGATACGCAGTATTTT
>TRBJ1-1|TRBD1|NA|13|TRBV29-1
CSVVRQGGTEAFF
TGCAGCGTTGTACGACAGGGCGGAACTGAAGCTTTCTTT
>TRBJ2-6|TRBD1|NA|18|TRBV20-1
CSARGAQGTGAGANVLTF
TGCAGTGCTAGAGGCGCCCAGGGGACAGGGGCTGGGGCCAACGTCCTGACTTTC
>TRBJ1-4|TRBD1|NA|14|TRBV30
CAWTPSGGEEKLFF
TGTGCCTGGACCCCCTCAGGGGGAGAAGAAAAACTGTTTTTT
>TRBJ1-1|NA|NA|13|TRBV29-1
CSVLQGLNTEAFF
TGCAGCGTCTTACAGGGCTTGAACACTGAAGCTTTCTTT
>TRBJ2-7|NA|NA|15|TRBV12-3/TRBV12-4
CASSRPGQGLYEQYF
TGTGCCAGCAGCCGGCCCGGGCAGGGTCTTTACGAGCAGTACTTC
>TRBJ1-1|TRBD1|once|15|TRBV7-9
CASSLARGQNTEAFF
TGTGCCAGCAGCTTAGCAAGGGGGCAGAACACTGAAGCTTTCTTT
>TRBJ2-3|NA|NA|14|TRBV7-2
CASSQQGSTDTQYF
TGTGCCAGCAGCCAACAGGGCTCCACAGATACGCAGTATTTT
>TRBJ2-3|TRBD1|NA|14|TRBV15
CATSMTGSTDTQYF
TGTGCCACTTCAATGACAGGGAGCACAGATACGCAGTATTTT
>TRBJ2-1|NA|NA|13|TRBV14
CASSQSMGNEQFF
TGTGCCAGCAGCCAGAGTATGGGGAATGAGCAGTTCTTC
>TRBJ2-3|TRBD1|NA|15|TRBV6-5
CASSPWDRGTDTQYF
TGTGCCAGCAGTCCTTGGGACAGGGGCACAGATACGCAGTATTTT
>TRBJ2-4|NA|NA|16|TRBV12-3/TRBV12-4
CASSLEGIRAKNIQYF
TGTGCCAGCAGTTTAGAGGGAATTCGGGCCAAAAACATTCAGTACTTC
>TRBJ2-1|TRBD1|NA|18|TRBV5-1
CASSLVWGQTISYNEQFF
TGCGCCAGCAGCTTGGTCTGGGGACAGACTATCTCCTACAATGAGCAGTTCTTC
>TRBJ2-3|NA|NA|16|TRBV9
CASSGTGTLGGDTQYF
TGTGCCAGCAGCGGGACAGGGACTTTGGGGGGGGATACGCAGTATTTT
>TRBJ2-3|NA|NA|12|TRBV20-1
CSARIGTDTQYF
TGCAGTGCTAGAATCGGGACAGATACGCAGTATTTT
>TRBJ1-2|NA|few|11|TRBV3-1
CASSQGYGYTF
TGTGCCAGCAGCCAGGGTTATGGCTACACCTTC
>TRBJ2-3|NA|NA|13|TRBV6-2/TRBV6-3
CASKRATSDTQYF
TGTGCTTCTAAGAGGGCAACGTCAGATACGCAGTATTTT
>TRBJ1-1|TRBD1|once|18|TRBV7-9
CASSSSMTGGLLEAEAFF
TGTGCCAGCAGCTCATCCATGACAGGGGGCCTTCTGGAGGCTGAAGCTTTCTTT
>TRBJ2-7|NA|NA|14|TRBV5-1
CASSARDGPYEQYF
TGCGCCAGCAGCGCTAGGGACGGACCCTACGAGCAGTACTTC